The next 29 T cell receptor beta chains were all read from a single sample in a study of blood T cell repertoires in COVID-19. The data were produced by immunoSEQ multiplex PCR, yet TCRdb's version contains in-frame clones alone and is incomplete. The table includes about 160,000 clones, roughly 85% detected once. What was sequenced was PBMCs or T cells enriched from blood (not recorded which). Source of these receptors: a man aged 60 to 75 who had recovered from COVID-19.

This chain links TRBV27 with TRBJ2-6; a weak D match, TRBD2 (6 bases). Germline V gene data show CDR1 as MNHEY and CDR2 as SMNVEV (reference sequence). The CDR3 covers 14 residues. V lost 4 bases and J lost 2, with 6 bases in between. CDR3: CASSWRAGANVLTF. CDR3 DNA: TGTGCCAGCAGTTGGAGGGCTGGGGCCAACGTCCTGACTTTC.

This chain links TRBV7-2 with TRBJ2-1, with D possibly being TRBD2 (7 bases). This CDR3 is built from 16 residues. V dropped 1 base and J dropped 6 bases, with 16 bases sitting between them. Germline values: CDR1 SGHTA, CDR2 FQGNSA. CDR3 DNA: TGTGCCAGCAGCTTAGGGGGGCGGGGGCTCAGCAATGAGCAGTTCTTC. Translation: CASSLGGRGLSNEQFF.

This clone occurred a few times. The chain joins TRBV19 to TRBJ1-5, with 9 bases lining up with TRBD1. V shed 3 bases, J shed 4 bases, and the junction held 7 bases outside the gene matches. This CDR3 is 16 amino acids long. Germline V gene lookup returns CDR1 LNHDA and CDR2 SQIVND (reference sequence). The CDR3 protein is CASSIWGQGWNQPQHF. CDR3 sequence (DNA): TGTGCCAGTAGTATTTGGGGACAGGGTTGGAATCAGCCCCAGCATTTT.

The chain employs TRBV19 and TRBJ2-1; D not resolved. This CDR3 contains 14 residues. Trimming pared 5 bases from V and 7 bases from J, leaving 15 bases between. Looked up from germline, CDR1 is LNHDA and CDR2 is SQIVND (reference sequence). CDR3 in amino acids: CASSLRVDRNEQFF. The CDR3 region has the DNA TGTGCCAGTAGTCTCCGGGTCGATAGGAATGAGCAGTTCTTC.

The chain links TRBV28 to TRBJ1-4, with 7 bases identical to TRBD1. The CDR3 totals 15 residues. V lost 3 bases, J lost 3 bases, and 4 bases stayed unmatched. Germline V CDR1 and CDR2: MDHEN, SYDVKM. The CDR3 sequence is CASSFGDRANEKLFF. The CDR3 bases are TGTGCCAGCAGTTTCGGAGACAGGGCTAATGAAAAACTGTTTTTT.

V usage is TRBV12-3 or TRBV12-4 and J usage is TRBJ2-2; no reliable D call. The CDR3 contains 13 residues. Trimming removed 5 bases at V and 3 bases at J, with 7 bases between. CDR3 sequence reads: CASSPRYTGELFF. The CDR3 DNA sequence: TGTGCCAGCAGTCCTCGGTACACCGGGGAGCTGTTTTTT.

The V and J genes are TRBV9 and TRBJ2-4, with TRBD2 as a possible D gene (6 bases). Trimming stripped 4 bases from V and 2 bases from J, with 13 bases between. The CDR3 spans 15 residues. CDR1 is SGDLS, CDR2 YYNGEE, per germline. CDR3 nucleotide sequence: TGTGCCAGCAGCCTTGGAGGGACGTCCAAAAACATTCAGTACTTC. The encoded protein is CASSLGGTSKNIQYF.

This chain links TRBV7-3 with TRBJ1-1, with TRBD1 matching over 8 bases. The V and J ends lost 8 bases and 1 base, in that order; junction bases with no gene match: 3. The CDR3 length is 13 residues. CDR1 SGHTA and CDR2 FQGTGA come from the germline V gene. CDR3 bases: TGTGCCAGCGGACAGGGAACGAACACTGAAGCTTTCTTT. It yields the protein CASGQGTNTEAFF.

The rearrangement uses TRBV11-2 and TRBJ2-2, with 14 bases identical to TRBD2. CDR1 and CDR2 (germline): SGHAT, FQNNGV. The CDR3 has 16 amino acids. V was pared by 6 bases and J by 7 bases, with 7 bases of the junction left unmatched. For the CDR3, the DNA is TGTGCCAGCAGGGGACTAGCGGGAGATTTTAACGGGGAGCTGTTTTTT. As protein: CASRGLAGDFNGELFF.

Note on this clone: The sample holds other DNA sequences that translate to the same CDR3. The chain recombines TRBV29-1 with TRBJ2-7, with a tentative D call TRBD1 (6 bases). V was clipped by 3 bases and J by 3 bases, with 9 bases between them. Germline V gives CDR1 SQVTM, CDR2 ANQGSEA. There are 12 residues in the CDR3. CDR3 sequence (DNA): TGCAGCGTTGACAGGGGAAACTACGAGCAGTACTTC. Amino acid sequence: CSVDRGNYEQYF.

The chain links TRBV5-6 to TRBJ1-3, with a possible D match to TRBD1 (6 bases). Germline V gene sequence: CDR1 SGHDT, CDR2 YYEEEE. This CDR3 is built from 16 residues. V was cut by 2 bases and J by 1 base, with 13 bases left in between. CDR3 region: CASSLIRGRSGNTIYF. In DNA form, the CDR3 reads TGTGCCAGCAGCTTAATCAGGGGAAGATCTGGAAACACCATATATTTT.

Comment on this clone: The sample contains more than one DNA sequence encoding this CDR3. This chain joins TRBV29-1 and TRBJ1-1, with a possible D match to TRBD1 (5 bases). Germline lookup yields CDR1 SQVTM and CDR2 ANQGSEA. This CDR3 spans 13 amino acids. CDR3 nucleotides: TGCAGTGCAGCGACAGCGGGGGACACTGAAGCTTTCTTT. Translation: CSAATAGDTEAFF.

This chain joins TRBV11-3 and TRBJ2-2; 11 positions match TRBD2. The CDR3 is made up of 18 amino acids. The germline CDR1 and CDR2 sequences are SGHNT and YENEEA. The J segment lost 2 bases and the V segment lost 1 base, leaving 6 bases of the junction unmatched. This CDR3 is CASSLGLAGGPNTGELFF. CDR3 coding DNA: TGTGCCAGCAGCTTAGGCCTAGCGGGGGGTCCCAACACCGGGGAGCTGTTTTTT.

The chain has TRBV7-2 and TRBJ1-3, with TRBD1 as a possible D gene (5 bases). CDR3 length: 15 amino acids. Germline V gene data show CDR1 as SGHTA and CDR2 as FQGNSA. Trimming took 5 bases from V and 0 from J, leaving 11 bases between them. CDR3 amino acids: CASSPRQLSGNTIYF. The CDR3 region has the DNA TGTGCCAGCAGCCCAAGACAGCTCTCTGGAAACACCATATATTTT.

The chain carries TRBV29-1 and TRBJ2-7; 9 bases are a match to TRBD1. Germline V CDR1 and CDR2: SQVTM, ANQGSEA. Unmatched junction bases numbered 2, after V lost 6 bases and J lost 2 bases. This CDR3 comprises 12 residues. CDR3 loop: CSVRTGAYEQYF. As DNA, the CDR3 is TGCAGCGTCCGGACAGGGGCCTACGAGCAGTACTTC.

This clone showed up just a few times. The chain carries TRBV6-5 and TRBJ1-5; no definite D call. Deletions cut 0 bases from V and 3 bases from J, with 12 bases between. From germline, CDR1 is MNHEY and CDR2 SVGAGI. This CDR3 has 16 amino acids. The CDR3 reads CASSYSSSAHNQPQHF. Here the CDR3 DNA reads TGTGCCAGCAGTTACTCGTCAAGCGCCCACAATCAGCCCCAGCATTTT.

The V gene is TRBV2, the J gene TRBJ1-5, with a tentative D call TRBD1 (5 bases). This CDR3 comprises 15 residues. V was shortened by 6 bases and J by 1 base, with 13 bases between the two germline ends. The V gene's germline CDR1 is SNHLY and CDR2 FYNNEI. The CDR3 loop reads CASRGDWASNQPQHF. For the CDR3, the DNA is TGTGCCAGCAGAGGGGATTGGGCAAGCAATCAGCCCCAGCATTTT. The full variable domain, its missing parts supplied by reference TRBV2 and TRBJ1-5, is EPEVTQTPSHQVTQMGQEVILRCVPISNHLYFYWYRQILGQKVEFLVSFYNNEISEKSEIFDDQFSVERPDGSNFTLKIRSTKLEDSAMYFCASRGDWASNQPQHFGDGTRLSIL.

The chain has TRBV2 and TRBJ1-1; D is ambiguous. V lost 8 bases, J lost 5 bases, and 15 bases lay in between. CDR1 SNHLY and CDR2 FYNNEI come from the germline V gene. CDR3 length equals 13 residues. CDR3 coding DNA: TGTGCCAGCGGAAAATTCAGAGGGACTGAAGCTTTCTTT. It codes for CASGKFRGTEAFF.

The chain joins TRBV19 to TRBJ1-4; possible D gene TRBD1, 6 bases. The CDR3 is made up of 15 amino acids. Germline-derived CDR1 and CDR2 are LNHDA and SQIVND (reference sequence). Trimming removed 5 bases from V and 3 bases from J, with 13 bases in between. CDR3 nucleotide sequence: TGTGCCAGTAGTGCAGGATCAGGGGCTAATGAAAAACTGTTTTTT. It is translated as CASSAGSGANEKLFF.

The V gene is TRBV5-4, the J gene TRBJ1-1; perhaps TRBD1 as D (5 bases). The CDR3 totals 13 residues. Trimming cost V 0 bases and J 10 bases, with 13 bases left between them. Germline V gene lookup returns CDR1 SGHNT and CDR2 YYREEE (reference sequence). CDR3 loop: CASSLAGRGGAFF. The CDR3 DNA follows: TGTGCCAGCAGCTTGGCGGGCCGCGGGGGAGCTTTCTTT.

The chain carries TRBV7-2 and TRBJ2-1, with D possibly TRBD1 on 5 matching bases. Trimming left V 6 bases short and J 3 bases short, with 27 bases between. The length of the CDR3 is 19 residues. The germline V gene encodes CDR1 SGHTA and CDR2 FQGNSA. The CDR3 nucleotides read TGTGCCAGCAGTCGTGACAGACCTCTGGTCGACCTCCTCTACAATGAGCAGTTCTTC. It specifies CASSRDRPLVDLLYNEQFF.

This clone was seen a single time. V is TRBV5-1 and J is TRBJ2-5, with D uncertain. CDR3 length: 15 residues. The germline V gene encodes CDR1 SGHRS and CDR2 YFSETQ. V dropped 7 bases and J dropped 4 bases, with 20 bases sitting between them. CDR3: CASGRMGSGGETQYF. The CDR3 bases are TGCGCCAGCGGTCGCATGGGTTCGGGTGGAGAGACCCAGTACTTC.

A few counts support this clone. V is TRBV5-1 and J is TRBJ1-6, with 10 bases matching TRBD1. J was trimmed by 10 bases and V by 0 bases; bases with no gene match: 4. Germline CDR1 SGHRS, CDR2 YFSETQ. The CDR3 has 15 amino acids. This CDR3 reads CASSLGRTGGSPLHF. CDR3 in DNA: TGCGCCAGCAGCTTGGGGAGGACAGGGGGATCACCCCTCCACTTT.

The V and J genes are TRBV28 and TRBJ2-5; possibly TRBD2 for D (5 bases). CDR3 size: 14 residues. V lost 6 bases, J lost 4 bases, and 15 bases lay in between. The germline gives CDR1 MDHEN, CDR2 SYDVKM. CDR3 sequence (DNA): TGTGCCAGCAGCCTATTCCGGGAATTAGAGACCCAGTACTTC. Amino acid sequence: CASSLFRELETQYF.

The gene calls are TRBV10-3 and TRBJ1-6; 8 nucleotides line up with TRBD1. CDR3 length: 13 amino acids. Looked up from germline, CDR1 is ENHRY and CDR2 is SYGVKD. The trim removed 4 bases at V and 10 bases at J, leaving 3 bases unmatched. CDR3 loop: CAISGDRGSPLHF. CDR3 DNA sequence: TGTGCCATCAGTGGAGACAGGGGATCACCCCTCCACTTT.

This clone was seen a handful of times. CDR3 sequence reads: CASSPGRGMDYGYTF. The CDR3 nucleotides read TGTGCCAGCAGCCCCGGCCGGGGGATGGACTATGGCTACACCTTC. The gene calls are TRBV7-8 and TRBJ1-2; a weak D match, TRBD1 (5 bases). The germline V gene encodes CDR1 SGHVS and CDR2 FQNEAQ. There are 15 residues in the CDR3. Trimming removed 5 bases from V and 3 bases from J, with 16 bases in between.

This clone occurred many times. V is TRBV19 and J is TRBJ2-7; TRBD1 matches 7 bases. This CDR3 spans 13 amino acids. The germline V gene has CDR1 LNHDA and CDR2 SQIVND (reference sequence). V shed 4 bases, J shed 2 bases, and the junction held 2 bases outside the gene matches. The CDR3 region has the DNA TGTGCCAGTAGTACAGGGGGAACCTACGAGCAGTACTTC. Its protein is CASSTGGTYEQYF.

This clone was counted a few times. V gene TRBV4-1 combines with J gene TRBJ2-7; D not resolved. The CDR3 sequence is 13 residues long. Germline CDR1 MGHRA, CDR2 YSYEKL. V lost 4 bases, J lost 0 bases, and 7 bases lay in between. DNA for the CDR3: TGCGCCAGCAGCCCCCCCGGCTCCTACGAGCAGTACTTC. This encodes CASSPPGSYEQYF.

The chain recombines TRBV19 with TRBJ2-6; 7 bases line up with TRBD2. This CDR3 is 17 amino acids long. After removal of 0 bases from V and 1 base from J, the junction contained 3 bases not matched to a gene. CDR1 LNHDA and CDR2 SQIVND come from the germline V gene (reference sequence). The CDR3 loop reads CASSIDQGLSGANVLTF. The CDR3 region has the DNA TGTGCCAGTAGTATAGATCAGGGACTATCTGGGGCCAACGTCCTGACTTTC.